The 30 T cell receptor beta chains below come from one sample, sequenced in a study of OX40 agonist ivuxolimab in advanced cancers. Libraries were constructed by the immunoSEQ multiplex PCR assay. The immuneACCESS repertoire file appears here via TCRdb, limited to in-frame rearrangements. These files lack a portion of the clones; in checked studies, under half of the deficit traces to unresolved V genes, and the cause of the others is not known. The sample contains under 70,000 clones, 75% to 90% of them found a single time. More than 1.3% of the sample belongs to the ten largest clones. This specimen was CD4+ or CD8+ T cells sorted from blood, taken in a trial of the OX40 agonist ivuxolimab. These receptor sequences come from an adult with an advanced solid tumor such as melanoma, head and neck, liver or kidney cancer.

V is TRBV19 and J is TRBJ2-2; D not certain. The CDR3 is made up of 14 amino acids. CDR1 and CDR2 (germline): LNHDA, SQIVND (reference sequence). V lost 5 bases to trimming and J lost 1 base, with 8 bases between them. In nucleotides, the CDR3 is TGTGCCAGTAGTTCCCGGGTGAACACCGGGGAGCTGTTTTTT. This codes for CASSSRVNTGELFF.

In its sample, this clone was seen once. The chain couples TRBV20-1 to TRBJ1-4; D gene unclear. The germline V gene has CDR1 DFQATT and CDR2 SNEGSKA (reference sequence). V was trimmed by 3 bases and J by 10 bases, leaving 9 bases between them. CDR3 size: 11 residues. The CDR3 nucleotides are TGCAGTGCTAGGGAGGGAGGAAAACTGTTTTTT. This encodes CSAREGGKLFF.

The chain is built from TRBV27 and TRBJ1-5; tentative D call: TRBD1 (5 bases). The germline CDR1 and CDR2 sequences are MNHEY and SMNVEV (reference sequence). The V gene lost 5 bases and the J gene lost 2 bases, with 22 bases spanning the gap. CDR3 length equals 18 residues. CDR3 sequence (DNA): TGTGCCAGCAGTCCATATGCGCCTCAGGGAGGGGGCAATCAGCCCCAGCATTTT. It is translated as CASSPYAPQGGGNQPQHF.

As to this clone: Since no conserved phenylalanine or tryptophan closes the CDR3, a read error is the likely cause. The CDR3 nucleotides are TGTGCCAGCTCTGCGGGAGGGGGAGATCAGCCCCAGCATCTT. It is translated as CASSAGGGDQPQHL. V gene TRBV18 combines with J gene TRBJ1-5; TRBD1 is a possible D gene (6 bases). Trimming took off 6 bases at V and 5 bases at J, with 14 bases between the two ends. Per germline, CDR1 KGHSH and CDR2 LQKENI. The CDR3 has 14 amino acids.

The chain recombines TRBV28 with TRBJ1-2, with no clear D. V lost 2 bases and J 4 bases, leaving 8 bases between the germline ends. There are 13 residues in the CDR3. Germline values: CDR1 MDHEN, CDR2 SYDVKM. Here the CDR3 reads CASSLMGGYGYTF. DNA for the CDR3: TGTGCCAGCAGTTTAATGGGCGGCTATGGCTACACCTTC.

The rearrangement links TRBV28 to TRBJ1-5; 7 positions agree with TRBD1. CDR1 and CDR2 from the germline V gene are MDHEN and SYDVKM. The V segment lost 4 bases and the J segment 2 bases; nucleotides outside the gene matches: 8. The CDR3 spans 16 residues. CDR3 in DNA: TGTGCCAGCAGTTCGGAGGGGGCTTCGGGCAATCAGCCCCAGCATTTT. Amino acids: CASSSEGASGNQPQHF. The full variable domain, completed using reference TRBV28 and TRBJ1-5, is DVKVTQSSRYLVKRTGEKVFLECVQDMDHENMFWYRQDPGLGLRLIYFSYDVKMKEKGDIPEGYSVSREKKERFSLILESASTNQTSMYLCASSSEGASGNQPQHFGDGTRLSIL.

In this sample, this clone turned up once. This chain uses TRBV18 with TRBJ2-7; D possibly corresponds to TRBD2 (5 bases). The CDR3 consists of 13 residues. Trimming pared 2 bases from V and 3 bases from J, leaving 8 bases between. Germline V CDR1 and CDR2: KGHSH, LQKENI. The CDR3 loop reads CASSPGEGYEQYF. In DNA form, the CDR3 reads TGTGCCAGCTCACCAGGCGAGGGCTACGAGCAGTACTTC.

This chain connects TRBV5-1 to TRBJ2-2, with 12 nucleotides matching TRBD2. This CDR3 region has 16 residues. Germline lookup yields CDR1 SGHRS and CDR2 YFSETQ. J lost 2 bases, V lost 3 bases, and 2 bases had no gene match. The CDR3 sequence: CASSSGLAGNTGELFF. The CDR3, as DNA: TGCGCCAGCAGCTCAGGACTAGCGGGAAACACCGGGGAGCTGTTTTTT.

The chain joins TRBV5-4 to TRBJ2-2, with 10 bases identical to TRBD2. After removal of 0 bases from V and 1 base from J, the junction contained 3 bases not matched to a gene. CDR3 size: 17 residues. In germline, CDR1 is SGHNT, CDR2 YYREEE (reference sequence). CDR3 DNA: TGTGCCAGCAGCTTGGCCGGACTAGCGGTGAACACCGGGGAGCTGTTTTTT. It encodes CASSLAGLAVNTGELFF.

The chain is built from TRBV11-2 and TRBJ2-7; 7 bases line up with TRBD1. This CDR3 spans 15 amino acids. CDR1 is SGHAT and CDR2 is FQNNGV in the germline V gene. Trimming removed 2 bases from V and 2 bases from J; junction bases left unmatched: 6. CDR3 sequence (DNA): TGTGCCAGCAGCTTACGACAGGGCGGGCCCTACGAGCAGTACTTC. This gives the protein CASSLRQGGPYEQYF.

The chain joins TRBV27 to TRBJ2-7; TRBD1 agrees at 10 bases. Germline CDR1 and CDR2: MNHEY and SMNVEV (reference sequence). Trimming took 7 bases from V and 5 from J; bases not matched to a gene: 8. The length of the CDR3 is 14 residues. CDR3 loop: CASKRDRGPHEQYF. CDR3 DNA: TGTGCCAGCAAGAGAGACAGGGGGCCCCACGAGCAGTACTTC.

V is TRBV5-1 and J is TRBJ2-3; 13 bases map to TRBD2. Germline trimming cut 2 bases from V and 4 bases from J; bases unmatched to any gene: 4. Per the germline V gene, CDR1 is SGHRS and CDR2 is YFSETQ. The CDR3 covers 16 residues. The CDR3 reads CASSFTSGGASDTQYF. CDR3 DNA sequence: TGCGCCAGCAGCTTTACTAGCGGGGGGGCATCAGATACGCAGTATTTT.

This chain uses TRBV10-2 with TRBJ2-5; D may be TRBD1 (8 bases). CDR1 and CDR2 from the germline V gene are WSHSY and SAAADI. The V end lost 10 bases, the J end lost 4 bases, and 19 bases lay between the germline ends. This CDR3 spans 14 amino acids. CDR3 loop: CATNRGGNPETQYF. CDR3 DNA sequence: TGCGCCACCAACAGGGGGGGGAACCCAGAGACCCAGTACTTC.

The gene calls are TRBV30 and TRBJ1-2; 8 positions agree with TRBD1. The CDR3 contains 15 residues. The ends lost 4 bases at V and 1 base at J; junction bases unmatched: 8. Germline V gene data show CDR1 as GTSNPN and CDR2 as SVGIG (reference sequence). CDR3 in amino acids: CAWKIRDRLNYGYTF. For the CDR3, the DNA is TGTGCCTGGAAGATCCGGGACAGGCTTAACTATGGCTACACCTTC.

This clone was picked up one time. The chain couples TRBV19 to TRBJ1-1, with 8 bases aligning to TRBD1. V shed 3 bases and J 4 bases; nucleotides not matched to a gene: 7. Germline CDR1 LNHDA, CDR2 SQIVND (reference sequence). The CDR3 has 15 residues. For the CDR3, the DNA is TGTGCCAGTAGTATCGCAGGGGGCGCGGGCACTGAAGCTTTCTTT. Amino acid sequence: CASSIAGGAGTEAFF.

This rearrangement joins TRBV28 to TRBJ2-1, with D hard to call. The CDR3 sequence is 12 residues long. The ends were cut back, 11 bases at V and 5 bases at J, with 13 bases in the middle. Per the germline V gene, CDR1 is MDHEN and CDR2 is SYDVKM. In DNA form, the CDR3 reads TGTGCCCTCGGGCCGAGGAACAATGAGCAGTTCTTC. Translating it yields CALGPRNNEQFF.

This sequence joins TRBV5-1 and TRBJ1-2; D might be TRBD1 (5 bases). This CDR3 region has 14 residues. CDR1 SGHRS and CDR2 YFSETQ come from the germline V gene. V gave up 0 bases and J gave up 8 bases, with 14 bases separating them. The CDR3 sequence: CASSLEGRASGYTF. The CDR3 DNA reads as TGCGCCAGCAGCTTGGAGGGACGGGCGAGCGGCTACACCTTC.

Worth noting for this clone: At one end, the junction sequence differs from germline, possibly due to a read error. The chain combines TRBV20-1 with TRBJ2-7; D is undetermined. The CDR3 has 11 amino acids. From germline, CDR1 is DFQATT and CDR2 SNEGSKA (reference sequence). The CDR3, as DNA: TGCAGTGCCAGAGACTCCTACGAGCAGTACTTC. Its translation: CSARDSYEQYF.

This rearrangement joins TRBV2 to TRBJ2-7; perhaps TRBD1 as D (5 bases). Trimming left V 2 bases short and J 3 bases short, with 14 bases between. Germline-derived CDR1 and CDR2 are SNHLY and FYNNEI. The CDR3 runs to 15 residues. The CDR3: CASSEKIGRVYEQYF. The CDR3 DNA reads TGTGCCAGCAGTGAAAAGATCGGCAGGGTCTACGAGCAGTACTTC.

The chain recombines TRBV5-1 with TRBJ1-1, with D unclear. Germline V gives CDR1 SGHRS, CDR2 YFSETQ. CDR3 length: 16 amino acids. The V end was cut by 4 bases, the J end by 4 bases, with 20 bases between. The DNA for the CDR3 is TGCGCCAGCAGCCCTGCACGGAGTAAAGAGTTCACTGAAGCTTTCTTT. It yields the protein CASSPARSKEFTEAFF.

The V call is TRBV9, the J call TRBJ2-5; D is possibly TRBD1 or TRBD2 (5 bases each). The germline V and J ends were trimmed by 1 base and 5 bases, with 6 bases remaining between them. This CDR3 contains 12 residues. Germline loops: CDR1 SGDLS, CDR2 YYNGEE. CDR3 DNA: TGTGCCAGCAGCGTATGGGGGGAGACCCAGTACTTC. Translated: CASSVWGETQYF.

V and J are TRBV18 and TRBJ1-2; no clear D. The germline V gene has CDR1 KGHSH and CDR2 LQKENI. Deletions cut 6 bases from V and 7 bases from J, with 15 bases between. The CDR3 consists of 13 residues. DNA of the CDR3: TGTGCCAGCTCCCTGCCGGGCGACGCTGGCTACACCTTC. It translates to CASSLPGDAGYTF.

The V and J genes are TRBV4-2 and TRBJ1-1, with D uncertain. Trimming shortened V by 1 base and J by 1 base, and 10 bases separated the two germline ends. CDR3 length: 15 amino acids. CDR1 LGHNA and CDR2 YNFKEQ come from the germline V gene. The CDR3 protein is CASSQARVGNTEAFF. Here the CDR3 DNA reads TGTGCCAGCAGCCAAGCGCGGGTAGGGAACACTGAAGCTTTCTTT.

J is TRBJ2-3 and V is TRBV6-1, with 12 bases lining up with TRBD2. J was trimmed by 0 bases and V by 6 bases; bases with no gene match: 1. The CDR3 sequence is 15 residues long. Per the germline V gene, CDR1 is MNHNS and CDR2 is SASEGT. CDR3 sequence reads: CASRGTSGSTDTQYF. The CDR3 DNA reads TGTGCCAGCAGAGGGACTAGCGGGAGCACAGATACGCAGTATTTT.

This sequence joins TRBV15 and TRBJ2-7; D assignment may be TRBD1 or TRBD2 (5 bases each). The germline gives CDR1 LNHNV, CDR2 YYDKDF (reference sequence). This CDR3 has 14 residues. Trimming took off 4 bases at V and 4 bases at J, with 14 bases between the two ends. The CDR3: CATSTPEGKYEQYF. CDR3 sequence (DNA): TGTGCCACCAGCACCCCCGAGGGGAAGTACGAGCAGTACTTC.

This chain joins TRBV5-1 and TRBJ2-2, with D unclear. V lost 1 base, J lost 3 bases, and 13 bases lay in between. The CDR3 extends over 16 amino acids. Looked up from germline, CDR1 is SGHRS and CDR2 is YFSETQ. CDR3 nucleotide sequence: TGCGCCAGCAGCTTGTTAGGCGGAGAATACACCGGGGAGCTGTTTTTT. Translating gives CASSLLGGEYTGELFF.

The CDR3: CAWSRQYMNTEAFF. Here the CDR3 DNA reads TGTGCCTGGAGTCGACAGTATATGAACACTGAAGCTTTCTTT. The chain links TRBV30 to TRBJ1-1; D may be TRBD1 (5 bases). This CDR3 has 14 amino acids. The germline V gene has CDR1 GTSNPN and CDR2 SVGIG (reference sequence). The V gene lost 2 bases and the J gene lost 0 bases, with 10 bases spanning the gap.

The chain recombines TRBV19 with TRBJ2-2; tentative D call: TRBD2 (6 bases). The CDR3 extends over 15 amino acids. V lost 8 bases and J lost 0, with 13 bases in between. In germline, CDR1 is LNHDA, CDR2 SQIVND (reference sequence). The CDR3 here is CASANGGTNTGELFF. CDR3 sequence (DNA): TGTGCCAGTGCCAACGGGGGTACGAACACCGGGGAGCTGTTTTTT.

CDR3 amino acids: CASSFSPQGVFSSYNEQFF. The CDR3 nucleotides read TGCGCCAGCAGCTTTTCGCCGCAGGGGGTTTTCTCCTCCTACAATGAGCAGTTCTTC. The gene calls are TRBV5-1 and TRBJ2-1, with 7 nucleotides matching TRBD1. The ends lost 2 bases at V and 0 bases at J; junction bases unmatched: 14. Germline CDR1 is SGHRS and CDR2 is YFSETQ. This CDR3 is 19 amino acids long.

J is TRBJ2-5 and V is TRBV18; 10 bases align to TRBD1. V trimming: 4 bases; J trimming: 5 bases; junction bases outside the gene matches: 4. This CDR3 has 14 residues. Per the germline V gene, CDR1 is KGHSH and CDR2 is LQKENI. CDR3 region: CASSRGTGEETQYF. CDR3 DNA sequence: TGTGCCAGCTCACGCGGGACAGGGGAGGAGACCCAGTACTTC.